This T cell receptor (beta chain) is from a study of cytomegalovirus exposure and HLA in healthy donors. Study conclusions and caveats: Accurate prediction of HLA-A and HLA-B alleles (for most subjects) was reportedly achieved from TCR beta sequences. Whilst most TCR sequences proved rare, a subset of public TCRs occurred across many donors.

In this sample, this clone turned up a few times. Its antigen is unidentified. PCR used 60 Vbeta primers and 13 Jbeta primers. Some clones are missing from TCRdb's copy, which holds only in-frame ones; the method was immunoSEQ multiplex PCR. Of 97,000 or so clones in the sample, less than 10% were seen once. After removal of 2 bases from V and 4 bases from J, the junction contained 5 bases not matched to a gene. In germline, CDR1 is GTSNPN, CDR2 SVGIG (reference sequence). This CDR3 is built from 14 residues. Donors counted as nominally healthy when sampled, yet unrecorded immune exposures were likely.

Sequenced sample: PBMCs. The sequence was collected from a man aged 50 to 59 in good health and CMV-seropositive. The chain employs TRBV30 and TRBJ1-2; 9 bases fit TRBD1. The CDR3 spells CAWSRTGESYGYTF. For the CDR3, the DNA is TGTGCCTGGAGTAGGACAGGGGAGAGCTATGGCTACACCTTC.